Below, 26 T cell receptor beta chains from the same sample are listed, as sequenced in a study of shared clonotypes between healthy human individuals. Profiling relied on immunoSEQ multiplex PCR, and the TCRdb table lists in-frame clones only, not all of them. Of around 1.5 million clones listed, nearly 99% are singletons. The sequenced sample was naive CD4+ T cells sorted from blood. Subset defined: CD45RA+ positively selected. The receptors were sampled from a man younger than 40 in good health.

The chain carries TRBV13 and TRBJ2-1; TRBD2 aligns across 7 bases. Unmatched junction bases numbered 10, after V lost 5 bases and J lost 15 bases. The germline V gene encodes CDR1 PRHDT and CDR2 FYEKMQ (reference sequence). The CDR3 consists of 12 residues. The CDR3 nucleotides read TGTGCCAGCAGCCCGCCCGTGGGAGGGTTGTTCTTC. Amino acid sequence: CASSPPVGGLFF.

V is TRBV14 and J is TRBJ2-5; TRBD2 matches 8 bases. The germline V gene encodes CDR1 SGHDN and CDR2 FVKESK. V was pared by 6 bases and J by 4 bases, with 7 bases of the junction left unmatched. The CDR3 is 14 residues long. The CDR3, as DNA: TGTGCCAGCAGGAGCCGGGAGGGTCGAGAGACCCAGTACTTC. This translates into CASRSREGRETQYF.

The chain joins TRBV29-1 to TRBJ2-4, with 7 bases matching TRBD2. Germline V gene lookup returns CDR1 SQVTM and CDR2 ANQGSEA. The CDR3 spans 11 residues. Here the CDR3 DNA reads TGCAGTGGTAATGCGGGGGACATTCAGTACTTC. It yields the protein CSGNAGDIQYF.

The J gene is TRBJ2-2, the V gene TRBV27; 9 positions agree with TRBD2. Per germline, CDR1 MNHEY and CDR2 SMNVEV (reference sequence). Trimming at V came to 8 bases and at J to 4 bases, leaving 23 bases not matched to a gene. The CDR3 consists of 20 residues. In nucleotides, the CDR3 is TGTGCCAGCTCCGGAAGTAAGGGGAGGGTAGCGGGAGCGGGCACCGGGGAGCTGTTTTTT. Protein: CASSGSKGRVAGAGTGELFF.

The chain employs TRBV2 and TRBJ2-7; 10 nucleotides line up with TRBD1. The CDR3 is 15 amino acids. Trimming cost V 6 bases and J 0 bases; bases outside gene matches: 5. Germline V gene lookup returns CDR1 SNHLY and CDR2 FYNNEI. The CDR3 region is CASRGQGKGSYEQYF. DNA of the CDR3: TGTGCCAGCAGGGGACAGGGGAAGGGCTCCTACGAGCAGTACTTC.

The chain couples TRBV7-3 to TRBJ2-2; D possibly corresponds to TRBD1 (6 bases). The germline V gene encodes CDR1 SGHTA and CDR2 FQGTGA. V lost 1 base and J 4 bases, leaving 10 bases between the germline ends. This CDR3 is built from 15 residues. This chain's CDR3 is CASSLMAGATGELFF. The CDR3 DNA is TGTGCCAGCAGCTTAATGGCAGGGGCCACCGGGGAGCTGTTTTTT.

The count of this clone is one. The rearrangement links TRBV18 to TRBJ1-3; no reliable D call. V was cut by 2 bases and J by 2 bases, with 7 bases left in between. The CDR3 is made up of 14 amino acids. Germline V gene sequence: CDR1 KGHSH, CDR2 LQKENI. CDR3 protein: CASSPSRAGNTIYF. For the CDR3, the DNA is TGTGCCAGCTCACCATCGAGGGCTGGAAACACCATATATTTT.

The CDR3 region has the DNA TGCGCCAGCAGCCCGGGGACAGGGGGTTACCTCACTTATGGCTACACCTTC. Amino acid sequence: CASSPGTGGYLTYGYTF. The chain combines TRBV5-1 with TRBJ1-2; the match to TRBD1 covers 11 bases. The length of the CDR3 is 17 residues. J lost 5 bases, V lost 4 bases, and 13 bases had no gene match. CDR1 is SGHRS, CDR2 YFSETQ, per germline.

The chain combines TRBV12-5 with TRBJ2-3; 8 positions agree with TRBD2. This CDR3 region has 16 residues. J was trimmed by 0 bases and V by 4 bases; bases with no gene match: 6. Germline CDR1 is LGHNT and CDR2 is FRNRAP. The CDR3 is CASGWGLAGSTDTQYF. CDR3 DNA sequence: TGTGCTAGTGGTTGGGGCCTAGCGGGCAGCACAGATACGCAGTATTTT.

V gene TRBV28 combines with J gene TRBJ2-7; 11 nucleotides line up with TRBD2. This CDR3 has 13 amino acids. CDR1 and CDR2 (germline): MDHEN, SYDVKM. Trimming at V came to 10 bases and at J to 0 bases, leaving 2 bases not matched to a gene. DNA of the CDR3: TGTGCCACTGGACTAGCGGGCTCCTACGAGCAGTACTTC. It specifies CATGLAGSYEQYF.

V gene TRBV7-6 combines with J gene TRBJ2-1; D is unclear. Trimming pared 1 base from V and 11 bases from J, leaving 18 bases between. This CDR3 has 15 residues. Germline V CDR1 and CDR2: SGHVS, FNYEAQ. CDR3 DNA sequence: TGTGCCAGCAGCTTAGATGGCGTGATGCGGACCAAGCAGTTCTTC. Translation: CASSLDGVMRTKQFF.

This chain links TRBV7-2 with TRBJ2-7; 7 bases line up with TRBD2. The germline CDR1 and CDR2 sequences are SGHTA and FQGNSA. V trimming: 5 bases; J trimming: 0 bases; junction bases outside the gene matches: 7. The CDR3 runs to 15 residues. The DNA for the CDR3 is TGTGCCAGCAGCCAGGGAGGGCAGAACTCCTACGAGCAGTACTTC. This gives the protein CASSQGGQNSYEQYF.

This clone occurred once. The chain has TRBV4-1 and TRBJ2-1, with 7 bases fitting TRBD2. Germline loops: CDR1 MGHRA, CDR2 YSYEKL. The V segment lost 0 bases and the J segment 9 bases; nucleotides outside the gene matches: 5. This CDR3 comprises 14 residues. The CDR3 loop reads CASSQEVSGPEQFF. The CDR3 DNA follows: TGCGCCAGCAGCCAAGAAGTTAGCGGGCCTGAGCAGTTCTTC.

The V call is TRBV10-3, the J call TRBJ1-5; no reliable D call. Trimming stripped 8 bases from V and 3 bases from J, with 11 bases between. Germline V CDR1 and CDR2: ENHRY, SYGVKD. The CDR3 runs 13 residues. CDR3 coding DNA: TGTGCCATCTCAGCGGACCTCAATCAGCCCCAGCATTTT. Translation gives CAISADLNQPQHF.

The V gene is TRBV7-9, the J gene TRBJ1-3, with D uncertain. Trimming pared 7 bases from V and 4 bases from J, leaving 14 bases between. This CDR3 is built from 14 residues. The germline V gene has CDR1 SEHNR and CDR2 FQNEAQ (reference sequence). The CDR3 protein is CASTVGATGNTIYF. CDR3 DNA sequence: TGTGCCAGCACCGTCGGCGCAACGGGAAACACCATATATTTT.

The rearrangement uses TRBV6-6 and TRBJ1-5, with a possible D match to TRBD1 (6 bases). This CDR3 contains 16 residues. CDR1 is MNHNY, CDR2 SVGAGI, per germline (reference sequence). V was pared by 5 bases and J by 1 base, with 15 bases between. CDR3 sequence reads: CASSHTGFGSNQPQHF. CDR3 bases: TGTGCCAGCAGTCATACAGGGTTCGGGAGCAATCAGCCCCAGCATTTT.

The gene calls are TRBV2 and TRBJ1-1; 9 bases line up with TRBD1. Germline-derived CDR1 and CDR2 are SNHLY and FYNNEI. This CDR3 comprises 17 residues. V lost 6 bases to trimming and J lost 1 base; unmatched junction nucleotides: 12. This CDR3 reads CASRNTWDRVTNTEAFF. The DNA for the CDR3 is TGTGCCAGCAGGAACACCTGGGACAGGGTGACGAACACTGAAGCTTTCTTT.

The V call is TRBV28, the J call TRBJ1-4; no clear D. CDR3 length equals 12 residues. The V end was cut by 6 bases, the J end by 8 bases, with 10 bases between. Germline CDR1 and CDR2: MDHEN and SYDVKM. Written as DNA, the CDR3 is TGTGCCAGCAGGTCGGGTGTCGAAAAACTGTTTTTT. The encoded protein is CASRSGVEKLFF.

CDR3 coding DNA: TGCGCCAGCAGCCAAGGGGGACTAGCGGGCCCTCCGAACACCGGGGAGCTGTTTTTT. Encoded protein: CASSQGGLAGPPNTGELFF. The chain recombines TRBV4-3 with TRBJ2-2; 12 nucleotides line up with TRBD2. V gave up 1 base and J gave up 0 bases; unmatched junction bases: 6. The CDR3 runs to 19 residues. The germline CDR1 and CDR2 sequences are LGHNA and YSLEER.

The chain uses TRBV4-1 and TRBJ2-1; no firm D call. V lost 0 bases and J lost 2, with 11 bases in between. The CDR3 is 16 residues long. The germline V gene encodes CDR1 MGHRA and CDR2 YSYEKL. DNA for the CDR3: TGCGCCAGCAGCCAAGATTACCAAAGCACCTACAATGAGCAGTTCTTC. Amino acid sequence: CASSQDYQSTYNEQFF.

The chain is built from TRBV15 and TRBJ2-7; TRBD2 aligns across 10 bases. Germline trimming cut 0 bases from V and 7 bases from J; bases unmatched to any gene: 9. The germline V gene has CDR1 LNHNV and CDR2 YYDKDF (reference sequence). The CDR3 is 16 amino acids. The CDR3 protein is CATSRDASGSHGEQYF. The DNA for the CDR3 is TGTGCCACCAGCAGAGATGCTAGCGGGAGTCACGGGGAGCAGTACTTC.

V is TRBV5-1 and J is TRBJ1-1; 8 bases agree with TRBD1. Losses at the gene ends were 3 bases for V and 4 bases for J; bases not matched to a gene: 14. CDR3 length: 17 residues. Germline V gene lookup returns CDR1 SGHRS and CDR2 YFSETQ. The DNA for the CDR3 is TGCGCCAGCAGCTCCGGACCTCGACAGGGGATGACCACTGAAGCTTTCTTT. Protein sequence: CASSSGPRQGMTTEAFF.

The genes are TRBV18 and TRBJ2-7; TRBD1 or TRBD2 may be the D gene (5 bases each). Germline V CDR1 and CDR2: KGHSH, LQKENI. There are 18 residues in the CDR3. The V gene lost 3 bases and the J gene lost 4 bases, with 25 bases spanning the gap. The CDR3, as DNA: TGTGCCAGCTCACCCCGCCCTGGGGGTCGCCCCAATCTTTACGAGCAGTACTTC. Its translation is CASSPRPGGRPNLYEQYF. Together with reference TRBV18 and TRBJ2-7, the CDR3 gives the full variable domain: NAGVMQNPRHLVRRRGQEARLRCSPMKGHSHVYWYRQLPEEGLKFMVYLQKENIIDESGMPKERFSAEFPKEGPSILRIQQVVRGDSAAYFCASSPRPGGRPNLYEQYFGPGTRLTVT.

Worth noting for this clone: Other DNA sequences from this sample encode an identical CDR3 as well. The chain joins TRBV29-1 to TRBJ2-5; unclear D gene. V dropped 4 bases and J dropped 5 bases, with 5 bases sitting between them. Germline CDR1 SQVTM, CDR2 ANQGSEA. CDR3 length: 10 residues. The CDR3 sequence is CSVGVETQYF. CDR3 DNA: TGCAGCGTTGGGGTGGAGACCCAGTACTTC.

The rearrangement uses TRBV5-1 and TRBJ1-1; no reliable D call. This CDR3 contains 15 residues. V lost 3 bases and J lost 0, with 12 bases in between. Germline V lookup: CDR1 SGHRS, CDR2 YFSETQ. CDR3 sequence reads: CASSSLRGMNTEAFF. In nucleotides, the CDR3 is TGCGCCAGCAGCTCCCTCCGCGGGATGAACACTGAAGCTTTCTTT.

J is TRBJ1-5 and V is TRBV19; D unresolved. The CDR3 sequence is 15 residues long. Trimming removed 7 bases at V and 0 bases at J, with 13 bases between. The germline V gene has CDR1 LNHDA and CDR2 SQIVND (reference sequence). CDR3 bases: TGTGCCAGTACCCCCCCGCGATATAGCAATCAGCCCCAGCATTTT. Protein: CASTPPRYSNQPQHF.